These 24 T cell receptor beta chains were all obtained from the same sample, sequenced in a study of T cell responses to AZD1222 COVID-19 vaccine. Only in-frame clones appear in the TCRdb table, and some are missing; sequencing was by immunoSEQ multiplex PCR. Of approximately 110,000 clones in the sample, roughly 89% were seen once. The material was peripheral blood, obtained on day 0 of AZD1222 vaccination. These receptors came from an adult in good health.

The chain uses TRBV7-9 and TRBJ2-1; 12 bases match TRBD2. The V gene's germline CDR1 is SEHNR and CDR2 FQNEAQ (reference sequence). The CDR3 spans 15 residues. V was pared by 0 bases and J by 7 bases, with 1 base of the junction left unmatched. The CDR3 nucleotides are TGTGCCAGCAGCTTAGCGCTAGCGGGGGGGAATGAGCAGTTCTTC. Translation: CASSLALAGGNEQFF.

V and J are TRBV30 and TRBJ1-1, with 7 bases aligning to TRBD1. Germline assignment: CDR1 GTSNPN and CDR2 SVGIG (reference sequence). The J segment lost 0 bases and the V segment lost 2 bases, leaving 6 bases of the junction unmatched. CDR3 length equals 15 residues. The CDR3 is CAWSRQGGMNTEAFF. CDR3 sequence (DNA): TGTGCCTGGAGTCGACAGGGCGGCATGAACACTGAAGCTTTCTTT.

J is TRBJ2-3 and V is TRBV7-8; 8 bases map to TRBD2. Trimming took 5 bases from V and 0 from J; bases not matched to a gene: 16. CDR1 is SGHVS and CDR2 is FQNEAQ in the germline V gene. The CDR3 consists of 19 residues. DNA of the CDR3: TGTGCCAGCAGCCCACCTAGGGCGGGGGGTCTGTCTAGCACAGATACGCAGTATTTT. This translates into CASSPPRAGGLSSTDTQYF.

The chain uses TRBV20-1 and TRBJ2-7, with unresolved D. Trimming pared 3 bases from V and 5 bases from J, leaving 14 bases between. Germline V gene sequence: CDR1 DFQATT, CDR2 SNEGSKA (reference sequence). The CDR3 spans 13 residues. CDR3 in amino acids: CSASPNSPNEQYF. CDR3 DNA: TGCAGTGCTAGTCCTAATAGTCCCAACGAGCAGTACTTC.

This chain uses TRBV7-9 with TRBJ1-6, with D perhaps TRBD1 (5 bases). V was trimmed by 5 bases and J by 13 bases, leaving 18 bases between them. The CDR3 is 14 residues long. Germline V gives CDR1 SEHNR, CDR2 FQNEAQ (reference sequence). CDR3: CASSPGQGLWPLHF. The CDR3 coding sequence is TGTGCCAGCAGCCCTGGACAAGGCCTGTGGCCCCTCCACTTT.

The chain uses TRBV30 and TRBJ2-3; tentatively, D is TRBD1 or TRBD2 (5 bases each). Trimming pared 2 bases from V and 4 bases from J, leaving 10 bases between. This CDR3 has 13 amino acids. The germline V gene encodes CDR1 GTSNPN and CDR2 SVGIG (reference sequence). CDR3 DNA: TGTGCCTGGAGTAGCCAGGGAGCAGATACGCAGTATTTT. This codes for CAWSSQGADTQYF.

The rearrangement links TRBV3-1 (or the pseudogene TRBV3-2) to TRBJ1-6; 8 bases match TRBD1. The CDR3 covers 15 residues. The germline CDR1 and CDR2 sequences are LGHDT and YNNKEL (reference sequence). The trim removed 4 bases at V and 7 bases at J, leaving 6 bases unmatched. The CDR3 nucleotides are TGTGCCAGCAGCCCTCGGACAGGGAGAAATTCACCCCTCCACTTT. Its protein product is CASSPRTGRNSPLHF.

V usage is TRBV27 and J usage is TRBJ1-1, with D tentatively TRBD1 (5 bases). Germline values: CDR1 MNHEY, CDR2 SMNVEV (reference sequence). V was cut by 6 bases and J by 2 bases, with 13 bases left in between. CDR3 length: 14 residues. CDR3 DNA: TGTGCCAGCAGCGTCACCGGGGCAAACACTGAAGCTTTCTTT. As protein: CASSVTGANTEAFF.

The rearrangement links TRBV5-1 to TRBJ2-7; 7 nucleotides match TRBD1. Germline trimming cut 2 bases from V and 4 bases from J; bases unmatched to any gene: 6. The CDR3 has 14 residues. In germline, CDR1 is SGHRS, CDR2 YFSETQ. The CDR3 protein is CASSFNRGGYEQYF. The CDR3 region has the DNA TGCGCCAGCAGCTTCAACAGGGGCGGGTACGAGCAGTACTTC.

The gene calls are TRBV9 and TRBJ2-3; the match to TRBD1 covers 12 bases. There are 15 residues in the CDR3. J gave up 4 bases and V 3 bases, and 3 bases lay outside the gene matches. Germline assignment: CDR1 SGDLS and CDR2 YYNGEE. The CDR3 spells CASSAGTGGPDTQYF. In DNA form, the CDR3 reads TGTGCCAGCAGCGCCGGGACAGGGGGCCCAGATACGCAGTATTTT.

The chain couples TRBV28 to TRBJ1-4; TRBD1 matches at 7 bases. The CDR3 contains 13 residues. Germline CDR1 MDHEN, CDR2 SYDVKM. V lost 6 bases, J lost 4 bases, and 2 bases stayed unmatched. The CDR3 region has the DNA TGTGCCAGCAGGCGACAGGGTAATGAAAAACTGTTTTTT. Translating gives CASRRQGNEKLFF.

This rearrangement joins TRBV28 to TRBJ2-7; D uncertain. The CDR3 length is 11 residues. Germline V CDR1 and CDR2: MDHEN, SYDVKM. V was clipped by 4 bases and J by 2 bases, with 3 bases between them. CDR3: CASSSPYEQYF. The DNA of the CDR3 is TGTGCCAGCAGTTCCCCCTACGAGCAGTACTTC.

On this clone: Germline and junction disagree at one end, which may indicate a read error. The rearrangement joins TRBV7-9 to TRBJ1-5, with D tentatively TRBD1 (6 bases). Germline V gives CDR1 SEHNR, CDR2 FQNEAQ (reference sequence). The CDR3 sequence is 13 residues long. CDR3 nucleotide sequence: TGTGCTAGCACGGACAGTTCGAATCAGCCCCAGCATTTT. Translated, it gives CASTDSSNQPQHF.

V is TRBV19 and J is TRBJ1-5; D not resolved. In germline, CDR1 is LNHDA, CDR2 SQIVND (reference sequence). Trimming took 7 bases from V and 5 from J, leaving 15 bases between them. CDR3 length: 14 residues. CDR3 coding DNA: TGTGCCAGTACCCCTTCTTTCCCCGATCAGCCCCAGCATTTT. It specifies CASTPSFPDQPQHF.

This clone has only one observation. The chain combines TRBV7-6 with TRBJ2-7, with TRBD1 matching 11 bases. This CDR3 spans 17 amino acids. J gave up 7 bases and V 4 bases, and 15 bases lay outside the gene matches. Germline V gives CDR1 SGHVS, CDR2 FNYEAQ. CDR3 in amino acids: CASSSPRDRGGASEQYF. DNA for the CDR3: TGTGCCAGCAGCTCGCCCCGGGACAGGGGGGGGGCGAGTGAGCAGTACTTC.

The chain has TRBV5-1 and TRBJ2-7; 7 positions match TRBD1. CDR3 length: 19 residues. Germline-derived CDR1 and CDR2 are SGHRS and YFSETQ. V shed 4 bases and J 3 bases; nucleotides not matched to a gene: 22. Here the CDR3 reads CASSPTLDRARYTYYEQYF. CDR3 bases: TGCGCCAGCAGCCCAACCTTAGACAGGGCCCGATACACTTACTACGAGCAGTACTTC.

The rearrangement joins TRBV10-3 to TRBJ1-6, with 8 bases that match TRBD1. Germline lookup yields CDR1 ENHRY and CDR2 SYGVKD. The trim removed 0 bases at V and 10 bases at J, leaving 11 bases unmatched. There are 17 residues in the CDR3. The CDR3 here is CAISESNLGQGNSPLHF. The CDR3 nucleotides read TGTGCCATCAGTGAGTCGAACCTAGGACAGGGTAACTCACCCCTCCACTTT.

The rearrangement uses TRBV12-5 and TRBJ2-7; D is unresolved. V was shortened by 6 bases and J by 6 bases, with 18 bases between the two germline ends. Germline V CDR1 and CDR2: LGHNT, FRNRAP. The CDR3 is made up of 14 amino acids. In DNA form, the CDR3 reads TGTGCTAGTGGAAAAAATACCGGTACCGGCGAGCAGTACTTC. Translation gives CASGKNTGTGEQYF. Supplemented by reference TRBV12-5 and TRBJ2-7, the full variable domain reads DARVTQTPRHKVTEMGQEVTMRCQPILGHNTVFWYRQTMMQGLELLAYFRNRAPLDDSGMPKDRFSAEMPDATLATLKIQPSEPRDSAVYFCASGKNTGTGEQYFGPGTRLTVT.

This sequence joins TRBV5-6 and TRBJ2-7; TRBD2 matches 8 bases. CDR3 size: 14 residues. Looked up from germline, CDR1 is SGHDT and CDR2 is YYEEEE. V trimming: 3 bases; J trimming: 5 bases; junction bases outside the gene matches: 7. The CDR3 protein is CASSSPGLGDEQYF. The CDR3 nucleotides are TGTGCCAGCAGCTCCCCGGGACTAGGGGACGAGCAGTACTTC.

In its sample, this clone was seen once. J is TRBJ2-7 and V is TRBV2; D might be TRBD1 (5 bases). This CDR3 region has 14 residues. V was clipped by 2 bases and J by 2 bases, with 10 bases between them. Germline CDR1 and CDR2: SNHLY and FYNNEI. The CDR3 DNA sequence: TGTGCCAGCAGTGAACAGGGAAACGCCTACGAGCAGTACTTC. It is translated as CASSEQGNAYEQYF.

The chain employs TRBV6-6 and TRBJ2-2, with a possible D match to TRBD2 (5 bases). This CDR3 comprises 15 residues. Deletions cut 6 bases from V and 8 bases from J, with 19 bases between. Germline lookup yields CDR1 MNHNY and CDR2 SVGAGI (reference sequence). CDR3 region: CASSSYAGKAGELFF. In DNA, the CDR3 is TGTGCCAGCAGCAGTTACGCGGGCAAGGCGGGGGAGCTGTTTTTT.

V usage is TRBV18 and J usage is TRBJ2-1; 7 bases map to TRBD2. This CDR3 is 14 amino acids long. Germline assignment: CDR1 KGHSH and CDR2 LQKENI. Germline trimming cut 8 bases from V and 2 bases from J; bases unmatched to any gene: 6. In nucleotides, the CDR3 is TGTGCCAGCGCGACTAGCCGAACCTACAATGAGCAGTTCTTC. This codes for CASATSRTYNEQFF.

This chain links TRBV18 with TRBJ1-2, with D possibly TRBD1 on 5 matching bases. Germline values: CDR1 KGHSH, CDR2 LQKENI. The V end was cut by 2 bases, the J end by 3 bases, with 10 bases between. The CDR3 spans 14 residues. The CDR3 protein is CASSPATGYYGYTF. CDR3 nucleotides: TGTGCCAGCTCACCAGCCACAGGTTACTATGGCTACACCTTC.

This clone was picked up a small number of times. The CDR3 is CASSNTGELFF. In nucleotides, the CDR3 is TGTGCCAGCTCGAACACCGGGGAGCTGTTTTTT. The chain links TRBV2 to TRBJ2-2; D remains ambiguous. Per the germline V gene, CDR1 is SNHLY and CDR2 is FYNNEI. The V gene lost 8 bases and the J gene lost 0 bases, with 1 base spanning the gap. This CDR3 comprises 11 residues.